The entry that follows covers one T cell receptor (beta chain) sequence. Its antigen is currently unknown. This sample is drawn from a study of cytomegalovirus exposure and HLA in healthy donors. Donors in the study were healthy people who gave bone marrow. At sampling all donors were nominally healthy, likely with unrecorded immune exposures. Study-level results: Presence/absence analyses rested on an assumption that sequencing depth was roughly uniform across donors.

V lost 6 bases to trimming and J lost 0 bases, with 12 bases between them. The CDR3 covers 15 residues. Germline-derived CDR1 and CDR2 are LNHDA and SQIVND (reference sequence). 60 Vbeta and 13 Jbeta primers were used in PCR. Generated by immunoSEQ multiplex PCR, the TCRdb table keeps only in-frame clones and is missing some. The sample yields nearly 110,000 clones, 82% seen once. This chain joins TRBV19 and TRBJ2-1; D unclear. Sample: PBMCs. The sequence came from a man aged 30-40 years in good health and CMV-seropositive. This CDR3 reads CASSFSYSSYNEQFF. CDR3 nucleotides: TGTGCCAGTAGCTTCTCTTATAGCTCCTACAATGAGCAGTTCTTC.